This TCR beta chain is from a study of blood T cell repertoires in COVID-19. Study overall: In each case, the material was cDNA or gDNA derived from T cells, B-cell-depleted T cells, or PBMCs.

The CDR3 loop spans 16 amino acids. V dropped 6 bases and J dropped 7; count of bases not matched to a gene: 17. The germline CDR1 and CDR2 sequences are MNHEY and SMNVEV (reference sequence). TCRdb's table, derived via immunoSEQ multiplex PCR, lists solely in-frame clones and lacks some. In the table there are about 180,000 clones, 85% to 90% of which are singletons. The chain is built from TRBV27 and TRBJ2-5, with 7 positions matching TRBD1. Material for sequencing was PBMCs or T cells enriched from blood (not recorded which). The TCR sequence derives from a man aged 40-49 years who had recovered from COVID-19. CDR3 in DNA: TGTGCCAGCAGGGACGGGGCACAGGGGTATTATGGGACCCAGTACTTC. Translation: CASRDGAQGYYGTQYF.